Listed below are T cell receptor beta chains from one sample, sequenced in a study of Ad26.COV2.S vaccination and SARS-CoV-2 variants. Data came from immunoSEQ multiplex PCR; TCRdb stores just in-frame clones and leaves some out. Altogether 300,000 to 400,000 clones are present, 75% to 90% being singletons, with the ten largest covering roughly 10%. Sequencing was performed on peripheral blood, taken in a trial of Ad26.COV2.S vaccine versus placebo. The receptors stem from a person aged 18-60 years who received the Ad26.COV2.S COVID-19 vaccine or a placebo. Both conserved end residues are part of each CDR3. A D gene is named only where the DNA matches it firmly.

>.|TRBV27
CASSLGGNPPLHF
>TRBD2|TRBV10-3
CATGGTYEQYF
>TRBD1|TRBV4-2
CASSLGQAGEPQHF
>.|TRBV20-1
CSAGGSSPLHF
>TRBD2|TRBV5-1
CASSLVAGGGNEQFF
>TRBD2|TRBV27
CASRLAGEQYF
>TRBD1|TRBV6-2/TRBV6-3
CASSARGRGNQPQHF
>.|TRBV19
CASSLTPTAGNQPQHF
>TRBD2|TRBV11-3
CASSLGTSESTDTQYF
>TRBD1|TRBV4-3
CASSPGTGNIQYF
>TRBD2|TRBV5-1
CASSLAGEGYNEQFF
>TRBD1|TRBV24-1
CATSDQDDRVVTQYF
>.|TRBV6-5
CASRRGTEAFF
>TRBD1|TRBV18
CASSAGTGGRETQYF
>TRBD1|TRBV5-1
CASSLEQGAQAFF
>.|TRBV3-1/TRBV3-2
CASSRQPMNTEAFF
>TRBD2|TRBV19
CATRGGSYEQYF
>.|TRBV7-9
CASSSGASHQYF
>.|TRBV4-2
CASSQDGHRRWEQPQHF
>.|TRBV27
CASSPQDSFGFEQYF
>.|TRBV6-6
CASSHLGSPQHF
>.|TRBV21-1
CASSKALPLAGPNTGELFF
>TRBD1|TRBV27
CASSWDSGSGNTIYF
>TRBD1|TRBV28
CASSILGQGGNQPQHF
>.|TRBV5-1
CASSLFRRADTQYF
>TRBD2|TRBV28
CASSFYLRTSGFRETQYF
>TRBD2|TRBV28
CASSSYQREGADTQYF
>TRBD1|TRBV7-9
CASSWGQYGNEKLFF
>.|TRBV7-2
CASSLATTNYGYTF
>TRBD1|TRBV4-3
CASSQDLATATGHYLYGYTF
>TRBD1|TRBV5-6
CASSLRGNGNTIYF
>.|TRBV7-9
CASSLGLNQETQYF
>.|TRBV19
CASSRGQGVNQPQHF
>TRBD1|TRBV7-2
CASSLGQGDNSPLHF
>.|TRBV4-1
CASSQGIGNRIPEQYF
>TRBD1|TRBV7-3
CASSFGTGVNEQFF
>TRBD2|TRBV27
CASRAGTSIDEQFF
>TRBD1|TRBV7-7
CASSPTGWAGELFF
>.|TRBV5-1
CASSLGAGLAKNIQYF
>.|TRBV6-2/TRBV6-3
CASSPLGGITEAFF
>TRBD2|TRBV7-2
CASSLGLAVSYEQYF
>TRBD1|TRBV5-1
CASRLTGVHEQFF
>.|TRBV6-5
CASSPGLHQETQYF
>.|TRBV24-1
CATSDFGGQPQHF
>.|TRBV7-9
CASSLGSTGLSYNEQFF
>TRBD1|TRBV12-5
CASGPGQGGNEQFF
>.|TRBV4-3
CASSQDVGGAPKHNEQFF
>.|TRBV7-6
CASSSNALARVYNEQFF
>TRBD2|TRBV11-2
CASSLGLANEQYF
>TRBD2|TRBV7-2
CASSPGLAVNTDTQYF
>.|TRBV18
CASSGQDRETKNIQYF